This T cell receptor (beta chain) was recorded in a study of breast tumors, draining lymph nodes, adjacent tissues (dated by TCRdb to the mid-2010s). With regard to the full study: In breast cancer patients, the study compared the TCR beta repertoires of tumor, adjacent nontumor tissue and axillary lymph nodes. In human breast cancer, the study set out to evaluate how tumor, surrounding tissue and draining lymph node repertoires relate to one another and whether T cells may move between these sites. What the study reported, not specific to this receptor: Tumors showed preferential V and J gene usage, and their T-cell repertoire diversity fell below that of lymph nodes yet above that of nontumor tissue. The data were considered consistent with most tumor T cells being derived from the lymph node and subsequently expanding within tumor tissue. In luminal-like breast cancer, tumor and nontumor tissue repertoires resembled each other significantly more than in basal-like breast cancer. Rather than being directly demonstrated, the conclusion that tumor T cells originate in lymph nodes was presented as consistent with a hypothesis.

This clonotype was counted between two and nine times. The antigen this receptor binds is unknown. The sample holds no much larger clone one base away, and base qualities are not on file. Lymph node samples came from the axillary draining lymph nodes of breast cancer patients. The reads were generated on an Illumina HiSeq 2000. TCR beta chain libraries were generated through multiplex PCR amplification. High-throughput sequencing was used to analyze the amplified TCR beta chain products. TCRdb reprocessed the public reads (quality trimming at Q25 with fastp, clone calling with MiXCR) and kept in-frame beta chains. Rows are combined by CDR3 protein, so each entry shows the most common genes and DNA. The sample table lists 200,000 or so distinct CDR3 sequences, 31% of them with a count of one. Roughly 4% of the sample is taken by the ten largest. This TCR was sampled from a female donor with breast cancer. Some clones in this sample may be carry-over from other donors' samples. The sample was axillary lymph node tissue.

The nucleotide sequence is TGTGCCAGCAGTGGCCGGGGGGGGGCCAAAGAGACCCAGTACTTC. It codes for CASSGRGGAKETQYF. Recombination joined TRBV6-1 with TRBJ2-5, with 8 bases aligning to TRBD2. The CDR3 goes from the cysteine to the phenylalanine over 15 residues. Just the 45-base CDR3 DNA is kept, in frame starting at base 1. Via the germline V gene, CDR1 is MNHNS and CDR2 SASEGT. Trimming takes 4 bases off V and 3 bases off J; junction bases not matched to a gene: 7.